What follows are 8 T cell receptor beta chains derived from one specimen sequenced in a study of T cell responses to AZD1222 COVID-19 vaccine. This table comes from immunoSEQ multiplex PCR, and its TCRdb copy is limited to in-frame clones, with some not included. The repertoire holds approximately 52,000 clones, with about 87% as singletons. Specimen: peripheral blood, collected 28 days after the second AZD1222 dose. All receptors derive from an adult who received the AZD1222 COVID-19 vaccine.

This chain joins TRBV19 and TRBJ1-1; TRBD1 is a possible D gene (6 bases). The length of the CDR3 is 14 residues. Trimming took 2 bases from V and 7 from J, leaving 14 bases between them. The germline V gene has CDR1 LNHDA and CDR2 SQIVND (reference sequence). CDR3 sequence reads: CASSILTEQGEAFF. The DNA for the CDR3 is TGTGCCAGTAGTATACTAACGGAACAGGGTGAAGCTTTCTTT.

J is TRBJ2-3 and V is TRBV6-5; 7 bases match TRBD1. Germline lookup yields CDR1 MNHEY and CDR2 SVGAGI. The V and J ends lost 6 bases and 6 bases, in that order; junction bases with no gene match: 12. This CDR3 spans 15 amino acids. As DNA, the CDR3 is TGTGCCAGCAGCCCGGGACAGACCCTCGGGGATACGCAGTATTTT. This encodes CASSPGQTLGDTQYF.

This chain joins TRBV5-4 and TRBJ2-7, with 8 bases identical to TRBD1. The CDR3 loop spans 15 amino acids. V was pared by 0 bases and J by 2 bases, with 4 bases of the junction left unmatched. Germline CDR1 is SGHNT and CDR2 is YYREEE (reference sequence). In DNA form, the CDR3 reads TGTGCCAGCAGCTTGGGAGGACAGGGTGCCTACGAGCAGTACTTC. It is translated as CASSLGGQGAYEQYF.

This chain joins TRBV4-1 and TRBJ2-5; D is possibly TRBD1 (5 bases). Per germline, CDR1 MGHRA and CDR2 YSYEKL. Trimming removed 6 bases from V and 1 base from J, with 18 bases in between. The CDR3 covers 16 residues. CDR3 region: CASSLTWNRLQETQYF. In nucleotides, the CDR3 is TGCGCCAGCAGTCTCACGTGGAACAGGCTCCAAGAGACCCAGTACTTC.

This clone was found once. The J gene is TRBJ2-2, the V gene TRBV6-6; TRBD1 aligns across 7 bases. The ends lost 10 bases at V and 5 bases at J; junction bases unmatched: 10. This CDR3 has 14 amino acids. Germline V gene data show CDR1 as MNHNY and CDR2 as SVGAGI (reference sequence). The CDR3 spells CATRPRGQTGELFF. The CDR3 coding sequence is TGTGCCACCAGACCAAGGGGGCAAACCGGGGAGCTGTTTTTT.

The chain is built from TRBV19 and TRBJ2-2; D not certain. CDR3 length: 14 residues. CDR1 and CDR2 (germline): LNHDA, SQIVND (reference sequence). With 7 bases removed from V and 4 bases from J, the gap between germline ends came to 13 bases. As DNA, the CDR3 is TGTGCCAGTAATAGGCAGGCCCGCACCGGGGAGCTGTTTTTT. The encoded protein is CASNRQARTGELFF. Together with reference TRBV19 and TRBJ2-2, the CDR3 gives the full variable domain: DGGITQSPKYLFRKEGQNVTLSCEQNLNHDAMYWYRQDPGQGLRLIYYSQIVNDFQKGDIAEGYSVSREKKESFPLTVTSAQKNPTAFYLCASNRQARTGELFFGEGSRLTVL.

The chain couples TRBV6-6 to TRBJ1-5, with unresolved D. V shed 1 base and J shed 8 bases, with 6 bases lying between them. Germline V gives CDR1 MNHNY, CDR2 SVGAGI (reference sequence). This CDR3 spans 12 amino acids. The CDR3: CASSYLGEPQHF. The DNA of the CDR3 is TGTGCCAGCAGTTACTTGGGTGAGCCCCAGCATTTT.

V and J are TRBV3-1 (or the pseudogene TRBV3-2) and TRBJ1-1, with 7 bases lining up with TRBD1. This CDR3 has 16 residues. V dropped 1 base and J dropped 4; count of bases not matched to a gene: 9. Per germline, CDR1 LGHDT and CDR2 YNNKEL (reference sequence). The CDR3 DNA reads as TGTGCCAGCAGCCAAGGCCCGACAGGGTGGGCCACTGAAGCTTTCTTT. Translated: CASSQGPTGWATEAFF.